The 24 T cell receptor beta chains below all came from one sample that was sequenced in a study of T cell repertoires in cytomegalovirus infection. Each CDR3 protein gets one entry after TCRdb re-called the reads with MiXCR. Of 97,000 or so distinct CDR3 sequences listed, approximately 15% were seen once; the top ten hold 6.5% to 9.5%. The sequenced material came from PBMCs. The source is a human donor in good health (CMV status not recorded). Some clones in this sample may be carry-over from other donors' samples.

In its sample, this clonotype was seen many times. The chain links TRBV28 to TRBJ2-7; weak D call: TRBD1 (7 bases). CDR1 is MDHEN and CDR2 is SYDVKM in the germline V gene. Trimming removed 2 bases at V and 10 bases at J, with 12 bases between. The CDR3 length is 12 residues. CDR3 loop: CASSLGQGGQYF. CDR3 in DNA: TGTGCCAGCAGTTTAGGGCAGGGGGGTCAGTACTTC.

This clonotype was picked up many times. The chain carries TRBV11-2 and TRBJ2-5; D possibly corresponds to TRBD2 (6 bases). Germline V CDR1 and CDR2: SGHAT, FQNNGV. The CDR3 loop spans 16 amino acids. V gave up 2 bases and J gave up 4 bases, with 17 bases separating them. The CDR3: CASSLWLEGRGETQYF. In DNA form, the CDR3 reads TGTGCCAGCAGCTTATGGTTGGAGGGAAGGGGAGAGACCCAGTACTTC.

The J gene is TRBJ2-3, the V gene TRBV28; TRBD1 matches at 7 bases. CDR1 is MDHEN and CDR2 is SYDVKM in the germline V gene. J gave up 9 bases and V 5 bases, and 5 bases lay outside the gene matches. There are 12 residues in the CDR3. The DNA of the CDR3 is TGTGCCAGCAGTGCATCGGGACAGACGCAGTATTTT. Translated: CASSASGQTQYF.

Notes on this clonotype: A read error may be the cause here, since a much bigger clone is one base away. The chain carries TRBV5-6 and TRBJ2-3; no clear D. With 5 bases removed from V and 2 bases from J, the gap between germline ends came to 12 bases. The CDR3 consists of 14 residues. The germline CDR1 and CDR2 sequences are SGHDT and YYEEEE. For the CDR3, the DNA is TGTGCCAGCAGAGACATAGGGTTCACAGATACGCAGTATTTT. Its protein is CASRDIGFTDTQYF.

This clonotype was counted a single time. A single base separates this from a much larger clone, so it may be a read error. The chain is built from TRBV11-2 and TRBJ1-2; 9 bases map to TRBD1. CDR1 is SGHAT, CDR2 FQNNGV, per germline. CDR3 length: 17 residues. The DNA of the CDR3 is TGTGCCAACAGCACAGGGGGCGCGTCGGATCTCAATTATGGCTACACCTTC. Its translation is CANSTGGASDLNYGYTF.

This clonotype was recorded many times. The V call is TRBV7-9, the J call TRBJ1-4; D gene ambiguous. The CDR3 is made up of 14 amino acids. Germline V gives CDR1 SEHNR, CDR2 FQNEAQ (reference sequence). V shed 5 bases and J shed 2 bases, with 9 bases lying between them. The CDR3 sequence is CASSPPPTNEKLFF. For the CDR3, the DNA is TGTGCCAGCAGCCCCCCCCCTACTAATGAAAAACTGTTTTTT.

This rearrangement joins TRBV6-4 to TRBJ2-1; no definite D call. CDR1 and CDR2 (germline): MRHNA, SNTAGT. The CDR3 runs 14 residues. Trimming pared 0 bases from V and 5 bases from J, leaving 8 bases between. The CDR3 loop reads CASSDSSRDNEQFF. The DNA of the CDR3 is TGTGCCAGCAGTGACTCTTCACGGGACAATGAGCAGTTCTTC.

The sample holds many counts of this clonotype. The genes are TRBV20-1 and TRBJ2-5; tentatively, D is TRBD1 or TRBD2 (5 bases each). Germline-derived CDR1 and CDR2 are DFQATT and SNEGSKA (reference sequence). Trimming left V 5 bases short and J 5 bases short, with 9 bases between. This CDR3 has 11 residues. CDR3 sequence reads: CSAWDVETQYF. The CDR3 coding sequence is TGCAGTGCTTGGGACGTCGAGACCCAGTACTTC.

This clonotype was seen ten or more times. The chain recombines TRBV6-2 or TRBV6-3 with TRBJ1-2; 8 bases map to TRBD1. Unmatched junction bases numbered 3, after V lost 2 bases and J lost 4 bases. CDR1 is MNHEY and CDR2 is SVGEGT in the germline V gene. CDR3 length equals 14 residues. CDR3 in amino acids: CASSYGTGAYGYTF. The CDR3 bases are TGTGCCAGCAGTTACGGGACAGGAGCCTATGGCTACACCTTC.

This clonotype was observed a few times. The CDR3 sequence: CASSLSPSPYEQYF. The CDR3 nucleotides are TGTGCCAGCAGTTTATCTCCGTCCCCCTACGAGCAGTACTTC. The V and J genes are TRBV12-3 or TRBV12-4 and TRBJ2-7, with D hard to call. CDR3 length: 14 amino acids. V was pared by 2 bases and J by 2 bases, with 10 bases between.

The chain carries TRBV11-2 and TRBJ1-2; no clear D. This CDR3 comprises 14 residues. Trimming shortened V by 3 bases and J by 8 bases, and 16 bases separated the two germline ends. The germline V gene encodes CDR1 SGHAT and CDR2 FQNNGV. The CDR3, as DNA: TGTGCCAGCAGCTTCCCGGGCACCCCCGGAGGCTACACCTTC. Residues: CASSFPGTPGGYTF.

V and J are TRBV2 and TRBJ2-1; 12 nucleotides match TRBD2. The CDR3 spans 14 residues. The trim removed 7 bases at V and 7 bases at J, leaving 5 bases unmatched. Germline V CDR1 and CDR2: SNHLY, FYNNEI. In nucleotides, the CDR3 is TGTGCCAGCAATCGACTAGCGGGGGAGAATGAGCAGTTCTTC. It encodes CASNRLAGENEQFF.

The J gene is TRBJ2-5, the V gene TRBV5-4; 8 nucleotides agree with TRBD1. Germline V gives CDR1 SGHNT, CDR2 YYREEE (reference sequence). This CDR3 is 15 amino acids long. J gave up 2 bases and V 4 bases, and 7 bases lay outside the gene matches. The DNA of the CDR3 is TGTGCCAGCAGCACGACAGGGGCGATACAAGAGACCCAGTACTTC. As protein: CASSTTGAIQETQYF.

The chain couples TRBV20-1 to TRBJ1-1, with TRBD1 matching 8 bases. The germline CDR1 and CDR2 sequences are DFQATT and SNEGSKA (reference sequence). V lost 0 bases and J lost 5; bases outside the gene matches: 8. This CDR3 is 15 amino acids long. Here the CDR3 reads CSARDRGRGRTEAFF. CDR3 sequence (DNA): TGCAGTGCTAGAGATCGAGGCAGGGGGCGGACTGAAGCTTTCTTT.

This clonotype was counted many times. The chain couples TRBV7-6 to TRBJ2-7; 8 bases align to TRBD1. Trimming took 5 bases from V and 3 from J; bases not matched to a gene: 6. The CDR3 length is 14 residues. In germline, CDR1 is SGHVS, CDR2 FNYEAQ. The CDR3 DNA reads TGTGCCAGCAGCCCGCGACAGGGGAACTACGAGCAGTACTTC. Its protein product is CASSPRQGNYEQYF.

This clonotype was detected ten times or more. The CDR3 spells CASSLLASGNTIYF. The CDR3 DNA follows: TGTGCCAGCAGCTTACTCGCCTCTGGAAACACCATATATTTT. The chain links TRBV12-3 or TRBV12-4 to TRBJ1-3; D is undetermined. The CDR3 totals 14 residues. V was clipped by 6 bases and J by 0 bases, with 9 bases between them.

The table lists this clonotype with a few counts. This chain joins TRBV6-2 or TRBV6-3 and TRBJ2-5; D ambiguous. The CDR3 has 13 residues. Germline loops: CDR1 MNHEY, CDR2 SVGEGT. Deletions cut 2 bases from V and 2 bases from J, with 6 bases between. This CDR3 is CASSYQPQETQYF. In DNA, the CDR3 is TGTGCCAGCAGTTACCAACCGCAAGAGACCCAGTACTTC.

This clonotype came up a few times. V and J are TRBV20-1 and TRBJ1-6, with 10 bases identical to TRBD1. The germline V gene has CDR1 DFQATT and CDR2 SNEGSKA (reference sequence). V lost 0 bases to trimming and J lost 7 bases; unmatched junction nucleotides: 3. The CDR3 extends over 15 amino acids. CDR3 loop: CSAREATGGNSPLHF. In DNA, the CDR3 is TGCAGTGCTAGAGAGGCGACAGGGGGCAATTCACCCCTCCACTTT.

This clonotype occurred many times. V gene TRBV7-2 combines with J gene TRBJ1-2; D is unclear. The ends were cut back, 5 bases at V and 7 bases at J, with 20 bases in the middle. The germline CDR1 and CDR2 sequences are SGHTA and FQGNSA. This CDR3 spans 15 amino acids. CDR3 amino acids: CASSAPTVGLRGYTF. In DNA, the CDR3 is TGTGCCAGCAGCGCCCCGACTGTCGGTCTACGTGGCTACACCTTC.

Worth noting for this clonotype: This may come from a read error, since a much larger clone is one base off. V usage is TRBV7-2 and J usage is TRBJ2-7; possible D gene TRBD1, 6 bases. CDR3 size: 13 residues. Germline V gene data show CDR1 as SGHTA and CDR2 as FQGNSA. V was shortened by 6 bases and J by 4 bases, with 13 bases between the two germline ends. The chain's CDR3 is CASSPGASYEQYF. CDR3 nucleotides: TGTGCCAGCAGTCCAGGGGCGTCGTACGAGCAGTACTTC.

As regards this clonotype: A read error may be the cause here, since a much bigger clone is one base away. The chain employs TRBV7-2 and TRBJ1-2; weak D call: TRBD1 (5 bases). In germline, CDR1 is SGHTA, CDR2 FQGNSA. The CDR3 totals 15 residues. The CDR3 protein is CASSFGADIVYGYAF. In nucleotides, the CDR3 is TGTGCCAGCAGCTTTGGCGCGGACATCGTCTATGGCTACGCCTTC.

The V gene is TRBV7-9, the J gene TRBJ2-5, with D possibly TRBD1 on 5 matching bases. This CDR3 is built from 13 residues. Trimming took 4 bases from V and 0 from J, leaving 6 bases between them. CDR1 is SEHNR, CDR2 FQNEAQ, per germline (reference sequence). This chain's CDR3 is CASSSDNQETQYF. The CDR3 DNA follows: TGTGCCAGCAGCTCGGACAACCAAGAGACCCAGTACTTC.

This clonotype was found many times. The chain is built from TRBV7-2 and TRBJ1-1; D gene unclear. CDR3 size: 14 residues. Germline V gene lookup returns CDR1 SGHTA and CDR2 FQGNSA. The ends were cut back, 5 bases at V and 0 bases at J, with 10 bases in the middle. DNA of the CDR3: TGTGCCAGCAGCCCCCGCCGGATGAACACTGAAGCTTTCTTT. Translated: CASSPRRMNTEAFF.

This clonotype came up many times. The gene calls are TRBV11-2 and TRBJ1-1; tentatively, D is TRBD1 (6 bases). Deletions cut 0 bases from V and 8 bases from J, with 10 bases between. The germline CDR1 and CDR2 sequences are SGHAT and FQNNGV. The CDR3 extends over 13 amino acids. In DNA, the CDR3 is TGTGCCAGCAGCTTAGAACTTAGGGGGGAAGCTTTCTTT. It translates to CASSLELRGEAFF.